The 16 T cell receptor beta chains reported below all come from one sample, sequenced in a study of identical twins. TCRdb re-analysed the 5' RACE reads in MiXCR, keeping a single row per CDR3 protein. The repertoire holds about 220,000 distinct CDR3 sequences, about 7.5% seen once, with less than 6.5% in the top ten. These data were likewise used in another study, on yellow fever vaccine responses in identical twins.

The source material was CD8+ T cells sorted from blood. The receptors here all came from a woman aged 18-29 years in good health.

The V gene is TRBV2, the J gene TRBJ2-7, with 11 bases matching TRBD1. The CDR3 contains 15 residues. After removal of 3 bases from V and 4 bases from J, the junction contained 5 bases not matched to a gene. CDR1 SNHLY and CDR2 FYNNEI come from the germline V gene. The CDR3 reads CASSDPGTGGYEQYF. The CDR3 nucleotides read TGTGCCAGCAGTGATCCCGGGACAGGGGGGTACGAGCAGTACTTC. The complete variable domain, with remaining parts taken from reference TRBV2 and TRBJ2-7, reads EPEVTQTPSHQVTQMGQEVILRCVPISNHLYFYWYRQILGQKVEFLVSFYNNEISEKSEIFDDQFSVERPDGSNFTLKIRSTKLEDSAMYFCASSDPGTGGYEQYFGPGTRLTVT.

This clonotype occurred many times. CDR3 in amino acids: CATQSGTSPASSEQFF. The CDR3 DNA sequence: TGTGCCACCCAAAGTGGGACTAGTCCCGCGTCTAGTGAGCAGTTCTTC. The chain is built from TRBV28 and TRBJ2-1, with 8 bases identical to TRBD2. V shed 10 bases and J 9 bases; nucleotides not matched to a gene: 20. CDR3 length: 16 amino acids. Germline loops: CDR1 MDHEN, CDR2 SYDVKM.

In DNA, the CDR3 is TGTGCCAGCAGCTTAGTCCAACCCCGACAGGGGGATGGCAATGAGCAGTTCTTC. Translated: CASSLVQPRQGDGNEQFF. The rearrangement uses TRBV11-2 and TRBJ2-1; 9 nucleotides agree with TRBD1. The length of the CDR3 is 18 residues. The J segment lost 6 bases and the V segment lost 1 base, leaving 13 bases of the junction unmatched. The V gene's germline CDR1 is SGHAT and CDR2 FQNNGV.

This clonotype was picked up a small number of times. This chain links TRBV7-8 with TRBJ2-2; the match to TRBD2 covers 7 bases. The CDR3 contains 14 residues. CDR1 SGHVS and CDR2 FQNEAQ come from the germline V gene. Germline trimming cut 5 bases from V and 7 bases from J; bases unmatched to any gene: 7. The CDR3 region is CASSRRTSYGELFF. DNA of the CDR3: TGTGCCAGCAGCCGGCGGACTAGTTACGGGGAGCTGTTTTTT.

Many counts were recorded for this clonotype. CDR3 nucleotide sequence: TGCGCCAGCAGCCATAGCGGGGGAAACAATGAGCAGTTCTTC. It is translated as CASSHSGGNNEQFF. The genes are TRBV5-1 and TRBJ2-1; TRBD2 aligns across 9 bases. Germline V CDR1 and CDR2: SGHRS, YFSETQ. J was trimmed by 5 bases and V by 4 bases; bases with no gene match: 4. The length of the CDR3 is 14 residues.

The rearrangement uses TRBV7-3 and TRBJ2-1; D uncertain. V was pared by 4 bases and J by 5 bases, with 9 bases between. The CDR3 is 13 residues long. Looked up from germline, CDR1 is SGHTA and CDR2 is FQGTGA. The CDR3 coding sequence is TGTGCCAGCAGCTCCTCTAACCACAATGAGCAGTTCTTC. Protein product: CASSSSNHNEQFF.

The table lists this clonotype with many counts. V is TRBV7-9 and J is TRBJ2-1; D possibly matches TRBD1 or TRBD2 (5 bases each). The CDR3 loop spans 12 amino acids. V lost 6 bases to trimming and J lost 16 bases, with 19 bases between them. CDR1 is SEHNR, CDR2 FQNEAQ, per germline (reference sequence). The CDR3 DNA sequence: TGTGCCAGCAGGCGCTCCGGGACGGGCAGTTTCTTC. Translation gives CASRRSGTGSFF. The entire variable domain, with the rest obtained from reference TRBV7-9 and TRBJ2-1, is as follows: DTGVSQNPRHKITKRGQNVTFRCDPISEHNRLYWYRQTLGQGPEFLTYFQNEAQLEKSRLLSDRFSAERPKGSFSTLEIQRTEQGDSAMYLCASRRSGTGSFFGPGTRLTVL.

The V call is TRBV2, the J call TRBJ2-5; 7 bases map to TRBD2. J gave up 5 bases and V 8 bases, and 17 bases lay outside the gene matches. This CDR3 contains 16 residues. Germline V gene sequence: CDR1 SNHLY, CDR2 FYNNEI. The CDR3 bases are TGTGCCAGCGGGGGGAGACTAGCAGTTCCGGGGGAGACCCAGTACTTC. Translation: CASGGRLAVPGETQYF.

This clonotype was counted ten times or more. The J gene is TRBJ2-1, the V gene TRBV6-1; 9 bases fit TRBD2. The junction had 8 bases not matched to a gene; V was cut back by 5 bases and J by 6 bases. This CDR3 spans 15 amino acids. Germline values: CDR1 MNHNS, CDR2 SASEGT. The CDR3 loop is CASSRLADTINEQFF. The DNA of the CDR3 is TGTGCCAGCAGTAGACTAGCGGATACCATCAATGAGCAGTTCTTC.

This clonotype came up a few times. The V call is TRBV7-8, the J call TRBJ2-5, with 7 bases identical to TRBD1. The CDR3 sequence is 15 residues long. Looked up from germline, CDR1 is SGHVS and CDR2 is FQNEAQ. Trimming removed 6 bases from V and 5 bases from J; junction bases left unmatched: 12. The CDR3 region is CASSPTPRGQETQYF. The CDR3 DNA follows: TGTGCCAGCAGTCCCACTCCAAGGGGGCAGGAGACCCAGTACTTC.

This clonotype was counted ten times or more. The chain joins TRBV7-6 to TRBJ2-2; 9 nucleotides line up with TRBD1. The CDR3 length is 15 residues. The V gene's germline CDR1 is SGHVS and CDR2 FNYEAQ. The junction had 5 bases not matched to a gene; V was cut back by 6 bases and J by 3 bases. The DNA for the CDR3 is TGTGCCAGCAGTTCGGGACAGGGATACACCGGGGAGCTGTTTTTT. Protein product: CASSSGQGYTGELFF.

Worth noting for this clonotype: One end of the junction does not line up with germline, which may come from a read error. The chain employs TRBV5-6 and TRBJ2-3, with D perhaps TRBD2 (5 bases). The CDR3 totals 13 residues. Per the germline V gene, CDR1 is SGHDT and CDR2 is YYEEEE. CDR3 sequence: CAISPGIPGTQYF. In nucleotides, the CDR3 is TGTGCCATCAGCCCCGGGATCCCTGGGACGCAGTATTTT. The complete variable domain, with remaining parts taken from reference TRBV5-6 and TRBJ2-3, reads DAGVTQSPTHLIKTRGQQVTLRCSPKSGHDTVSWYQQALGQGPQFIFQYYEEEERQRGNFPDRFSGHQFPNYSSELNVNALLLGDSALYLCAISPGIPGTQYFGPGTRLTVL.

The rearrangement links TRBV11-1 to TRBJ2-5, with D perhaps matching TRBD2 (6 bases). Germline CDR1 SGHAT, CDR2 FQDESV (reference sequence). The CDR3 runs to 19 residues. V was trimmed by 8 bases and J by 0 bases, leaving 28 bases between them. The CDR3 reads CASRGVDASATRDQETQYF. The CDR3, as DNA: TGTGCCAGCCGCGGGGTAGATGCTAGCGCAACTCGTGACCAAGAGACCCAGTACTTC.

This clonotype has ten or more counts. The rearrangement uses TRBV29-1 and TRBJ2-3; D is possibly TRBD2 (5 bases). The V gene lost 2 bases and the J gene lost 2 bases, with 11 bases spanning the gap. CDR1 and CDR2 from the germline V gene are SQVTM and ANQGSEA. The CDR3 runs to 14 residues. The CDR3 DNA is TGCAGCGTTGAAACGGGAACTTTCACAGATACGCAGTATTTT. It translates to CSVETGTFTDTQYF.

CDR3 region: CASSKTGGHEQYF. The CDR3 nucleotides read TGTGCCAGCAGCAAGACAGGGGGCCACGAGCAGTACTTC. The V and J genes are TRBV7-9 and TRBJ2-7; 10 nucleotides align to TRBD1. The J segment lost 5 bases and the V segment lost 5 bases, leaving 3 bases of the junction unmatched. This CDR3 is 13 amino acids long. Germline assignment: CDR1 SEHNR and CDR2 FQNEAQ (reference sequence).

V and J are TRBV5-1 and TRBJ2-3, with 7 nucleotides matching TRBD1. The CDR3 sequence is 16 residues long. With V trimmed by 1 base and J by 2 bases, 7 bases remained unmatched. Germline V gene sequence: CDR1 SGHRS, CDR2 YFSETQ. Written as DNA, the CDR3 is TGCGCCAGCAGCTTGAGGGGGACAGACCCCACAGATACGCAGTATTTT. Protein product: CASSLRGTDPTDTQYF.